This T cell receptor beta chain appears in the sequencing data of a study of OX40 agonist ivuxolimab in advanced cancers. The CDR3 is 17 amino acids. The V and J ends lost 4 bases and 2 bases respectively, with 15 bases between them. CDR1 and CDR2 from the germline V gene are LGHNA and YSLEER. Data came from immunoSEQ multiplex PCR; TCRdb stores just in-frame clones and leaves some out. The sample contains approximately 21,000 clones, about 70% of which appear only once. Sample: CD4+ or CD8+ T cells sorted from blood, taken in a trial of the OX40 agonist ivuxolimab. The chain combines TRBV4-3 with TRBJ1-6, with a weak D call TRBD1 (5 bases). This TCR was sampled from an adult with an advanced solid tumor such as melanoma, head and neck, liver or kidney cancer. CDR3 in DNA: TGCGCCAGCAGCCGCAGACTCCTGACAGCCTATAATTCACCCCTCCACTTT. Translating gives CASSRRLLTAYNSPLHF.